This T cell receptor beta chain appears in the sequencing data of a study of blood T cell repertoires in COVID-19. About the research overall: The origin of the acute and convalescent COVID-19 samples was the United States, Italy and Spain. T cells, B-cell-depleted T cells, or PBMCs supplied cDNA or gDNA.

The assay was immunoSEQ multiplex PCR, and TCRdb's table has in-frame clones only and misses some. The sample lists some 220,000 clones, approximately 78% occurring once. This CDR3 contains 11 residues. Looked up from germline, CDR1 is DFQATT and CDR2 is SNEGSKA (reference sequence). The Seattle patients joined while their infection was active and were tracked longitudinally afterward. This chain joins TRBV20-1 and TRBJ1-1; D might be TRBD1 (6 bases). The sample comprised peripheral blood. The clonotype originates from a woman between 65 and 79 years old with COVID-19, enrolled during active disease. CDR3 sequence: CRAVQGKEAFF. The DNA of the CDR3 is TGCAGGGCTGTACAGGGTAAGGAAGCTTTCTTT.